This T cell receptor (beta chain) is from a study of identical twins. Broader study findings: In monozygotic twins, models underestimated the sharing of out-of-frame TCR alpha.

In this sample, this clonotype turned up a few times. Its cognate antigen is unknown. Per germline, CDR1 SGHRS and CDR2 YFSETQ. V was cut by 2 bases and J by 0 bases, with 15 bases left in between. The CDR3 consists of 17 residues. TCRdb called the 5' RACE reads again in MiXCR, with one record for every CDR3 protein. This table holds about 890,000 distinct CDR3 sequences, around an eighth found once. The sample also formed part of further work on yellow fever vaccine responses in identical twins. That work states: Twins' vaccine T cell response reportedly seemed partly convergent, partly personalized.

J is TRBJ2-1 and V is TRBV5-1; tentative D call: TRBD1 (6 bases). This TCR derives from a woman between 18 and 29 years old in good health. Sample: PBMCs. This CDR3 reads CASSFLGHRDSYNEQFF. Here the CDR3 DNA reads TGCGCCAGCAGCTTTTTGGGACACAGGGACTCCTACAATGAGCAGTTCTTC.